This TCR beta chain was retrieved from a study of blood T cells in healthy people across ages. Across the study: Roughly one uniquely barcoded beta molecule per two T cells was captured.

Germline V gene data show CDR1 as SGDLS and CDR2 as YYNGEE. The CDR3 spans 15 residues. V was cut by 3 bases and J by 15 bases, with 25 bases left in between. The use of a sample-barcoded 5' primer and a J-beta primer mix characterized a second PCR of roughly 6 to 11 cycles. From the 5' RACE reads, TCRdb called clonotypes with MiXCR, one entry per CDR3 protein. The repertoire includes 1,500,000 or so distinct CDR3 sequences, roughly 60% of them detected once, and 6.5% to 8.5% sits in the top ten. This TCR came from a man younger than 35 in good health. The V gene is TRBV9, the J gene TRBJ2-1; D remains unclear. Sequencing used blood. The CDR3 spells CASSGINSRGGPMFF. The DNA for the CDR3 is TGTGCCAGCAGCGGGATCAATTCCAGAGGCGGCCCAATGTTCTTC.